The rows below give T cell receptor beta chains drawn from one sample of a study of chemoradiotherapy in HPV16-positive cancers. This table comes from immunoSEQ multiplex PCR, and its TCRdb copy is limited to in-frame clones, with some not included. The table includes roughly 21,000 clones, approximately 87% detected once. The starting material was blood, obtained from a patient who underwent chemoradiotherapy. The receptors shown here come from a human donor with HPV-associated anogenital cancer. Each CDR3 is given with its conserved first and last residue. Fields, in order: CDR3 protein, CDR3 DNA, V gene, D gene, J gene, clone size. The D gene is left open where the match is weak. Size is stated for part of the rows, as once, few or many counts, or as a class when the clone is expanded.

CASSRDRGETQYF | TGTGCCAGCAGCCGGGACAGGGGCGAGACCCAGTACTTC | TRBV11-2 | TRBD1 | TRBJ2-5 | NA
CASSYRESPYEQYF | TGCGCCAGCAGCTACCGGGAGAGTCCCTACGAGCAGTACTTC | TRBV5-1 | NA | TRBJ2-7 | NA
CAIAEGANYGYTF | TGTGCCATCGCAGAGGGAGCTAACTATGGCTACACCTTC | TRBV10-3 | NA | TRBJ1-2 | NA
CATDPGQINTGELFF | TGTGCCACCGATCCGGGACAGATTAACACCGGGGAGCTGTTTTTT | TRBV7-2 | TRBD1 | TRBJ2-2 | NA
CASSLDGGTGNTIYF | TGTGCCAGCAGCTTGGACGGCGGGACTGGAAACACCATATATTTT | TRBV5-4 | NA | TRBJ1-3 | NA
CASSQRAGNNSPLHF | TGCGCCAGCAGTCAAAGGGCCGGTAACAATTCACCCCTCCACTTT | TRBV23-1 | NA | TRBJ1-6 | once
CASSLAGGTGELFF | TGTGCTAGCAGCTTAGCGGGAGGTACCGGGGAGCTGTTTTTT | TRBV7-7 | TRBD2 | TRBJ2-2 | NA
CASSGRPTVEQYF | TGTGCCAGCAGCGGGAGGCCCACGGTTGAGCAGTACTTC | TRBV6-5 | TRBD2 | TRBJ2-7 | NA
CASTRGSYQETQYF | TGTGCCAGCACCAGGGGCTCTTACCAAGAGACCCAGTACTTC | TRBV7-9 | NA | TRBJ2-5 | NA
CASSQPRLTDTQYF | TGCGCCAGCAGCCAACCCCGGCTCACAGATACGCAGTATTTT | TRBV4-1 | NA | TRBJ2-3 | NA
CASSKSQDRVNQPQHF | TGTGCCAGCAGCAAAAGTCAGGACAGGGTCAATCAGCCCCAGCATTTT | TRBV21-1 | NA | TRBJ1-5 | NA
CASSRTSGRADPETQYF | TGTGCCAGCAGCCGGACTAGCGGGAGGGCAGACCCGGAGACCCAGTACTTC | TRBV7-2 | TRBD2 | TRBJ2-5 | NA
CASSLERVYEQYF | TGTGCCAGCAGCTTGGAGAGGGTTTACGAGCAGTACTTC | TRBV5-4 | NA | TRBJ2-7 | NA
CASSLGPGSRETQYF | TGTGCCAGCAGCTTAGGACCGGGTTCCCGGGAGACCCAGTACTTC | TRBV7-7 | NA | TRBJ2-5 | NA
CASSPGGEAFF | TGTGCCAGCAGCCCGGGGGGCGAGGCTTTCTTT | TRBV7-9 | NA | TRBJ1-1 | NA
CSVDRSSGRSYNEQFF | TGCAGCGTTGACAGGTCTAGCGGGCGCTCCTACAATGAGCAGTTCTTC | TRBV29-1 | TRBD2 | TRBJ2-1 | NA
CASSLRLAGGGIQETQYF | TGTGCTAGCAGCTTGAGACTAGCGGGAGGGGGGATCCAAGAGACCCAGTACTTC | TRBV7-7 | TRBD2 | TRBJ2-5 | NA
CASRLYQGSYEQYF | TGTGCCAGCAGACTGTACCAGGGTTCCTACGAGCAGTACTTC | TRBV6-1 | NA | TRBJ2-7 | NA
CASSSGTGEAFF | TGCGCCAGCAGCTCCGGGACAGGGGAAGCTTTCTTT | TRBV5-1 | TRBD1 | TRBJ1-1 | NA
CASSLGRGHNQPQHF | TGTGCCAGCAGTTTGGGAAGGGGGCACAATCAGCCCCAGCATTTT | TRBV27 | TRBD1 | TRBJ1-5 | few